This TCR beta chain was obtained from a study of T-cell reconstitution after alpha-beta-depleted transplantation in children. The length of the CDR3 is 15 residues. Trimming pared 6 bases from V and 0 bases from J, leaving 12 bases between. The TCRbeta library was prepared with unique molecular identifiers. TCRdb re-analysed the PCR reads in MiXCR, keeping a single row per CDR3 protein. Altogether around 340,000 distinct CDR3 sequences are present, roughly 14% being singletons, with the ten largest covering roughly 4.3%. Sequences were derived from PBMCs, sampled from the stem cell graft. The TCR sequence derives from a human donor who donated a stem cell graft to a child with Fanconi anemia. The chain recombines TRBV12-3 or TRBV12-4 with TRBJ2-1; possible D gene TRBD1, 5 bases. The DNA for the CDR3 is TGTGCCAGCAGGTCAGGGTGGAACTCCTACAATGAGCAGTTCTTC. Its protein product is CASRSGWNSYNEQFF.